A single sample gave rise to the 18 T cell receptor beta chains below, sequenced in a study of blood T cell repertoires in COVID-19. Here immunoSEQ multiplex PCR was the method, and the copy in TCRdb shows in-frame clones only, minus some. This sample has roughly 150,000 clones; 70% to 90% occur once, and the top ten carry 2.5% to 3%. The sample taken for sequencing was peripheral blood. These receptors were collected from a woman at least 80 years old with COVID-19, enrolled during active disease.

This chain connects TRBV19 to TRBJ2-2; 7 bases are shared with TRBD2. Germline V gene sequence: CDR1 LNHDA, CDR2 SQIVND (reference sequence). The junction had 14 bases not matched to a gene; V was cut back by 8 bases and J by 5 bases. The CDR3 runs 16 residues. CDR3 loop: CASRATLAGLTGELFF. CDR3 in DNA: TGTGCCAGTCGTGCGACTTTAGCGGGCCTTACCGGGGAGCTGTTTTTT.

The chain joins TRBV7-2 to TRBJ1-5; tentative D call: TRBD1 (5 bases). Germline assignment: CDR1 SGHTA and CDR2 FQGNSA. The germline V and J ends were trimmed by 6 bases and 0 bases, with 9 bases remaining between them. This CDR3 is built from 14 residues. CDR3 sequence reads: CASSTGLSNQPQHF. The CDR3 DNA is TGTGCCAGCAGTACGGGACTTAGCAATCAGCCCCAGCATTTT.

The rearrangement uses TRBV15 and TRBJ1-1; weak D call: TRBD1 (5 bases). Trimming took 2 bases from V and 4 from J, leaving 17 bases between them. Germline V gives CDR1 LNHNV, CDR2 YYDKDF (reference sequence). This CDR3 is built from 16 residues. CDR3 residues: CATSRLGAEYGTEAFF. DNA of the CDR3: TGTGCCACCAGCAGACTAGGGGCCGAGTATGGCACTGAAGCTTTCTTT.

The chain employs TRBV19 and TRBJ1-1, with 8 nucleotides matching TRBD1. The CDR3 loop spans 16 amino acids. The germline CDR1 and CDR2 sequences are LNHDA and SQIVND (reference sequence). The junction had 12 bases not matched to a gene; V was cut back by 6 bases and J by 3 bases. The CDR3 region has the DNA TGTGCCAGTAGGACAGGGGCGCAGGTTATGGACACTGAAGCTTTCTTT. Translated: CASRTGAQVMDTEAFF.

The CDR3 sequence is CASSLTGRNSPLHF. CDR3 DNA sequence: TGTGCCAGCAGTCTAACGGGAAGGAACTCACCCCTCCACTTT. The J gene is TRBJ1-6, the V gene TRBV3-1 (or the pseudogene TRBV3-2); D call uncertain. Between the trimmed V and J ends, which lost 6 bases and 10 bases, there was a span of 16 bases. CDR3 length: 14 residues. CDR1 and CDR2 from the germline V gene are LGHDT and YNNKEL (reference sequence).

The genes are TRBV5-1 and TRBJ2-1; D possibly corresponds to TRBD2 (6 bases). Germline V gives CDR1 SGHRS, CDR2 YFSETQ. V lost 0 bases and J 8 bases, leaving 12 bases between the germline ends. The length of the CDR3 is 14 residues. Written as DNA, the CDR3 is TGCGCCAGCAGCTTGGGCGCGGGAATAGATGAGCAGTTCTTC. Its translation: CASSLGAGIDEQFF.

This chain uses TRBV5-1 with TRBJ1-6; D gene uncertain. Between the trimmed V and J ends, which lost 1 base and 7 bases, there was a span of 12 bases. Germline V gene sequence: CDR1 SGHRS, CDR2 YFSETQ. The CDR3 loop spans 15 amino acids. Here the CDR3 reads CASSLRPDGNSPLHF. CDR3 sequence (DNA): TGCGCCAGCAGCTTGCGCCCTGATGGCAATTCACCCCTCCACTTT.

The V gene is TRBV7-2, the J gene TRBJ2-1; 9 nucleotides agree with TRBD1. Germline V gene lookup returns CDR1 SGHTA and CDR2 FQGNSA. The CDR3 covers 15 residues. The junction had 12 bases not matched to a gene; V was cut back by 5 bases and J by 10 bases. Here the CDR3 reads CASSPRGQGLGEQFF. CDR3 nucleotides: TGTGCCAGCAGCCCACGGGGACAGGGACTGGGGGAGCAGTTCTTC.

In DNA form, the CDR3 reads TGTGCCAGCAGCCCAGGGAGGGTAAATGGAAACACCATATATTTT. Translated, it gives CASSPGRVNGNTIYF. The chain is built from TRBV7-9 and TRBJ1-3; D is possibly TRBD1 (5 bases). Germline CDR1 and CDR2: SEHNR and FQNEAQ (reference sequence). V was cut by 5 bases and J by 3 bases, with 14 bases left in between. The CDR3 has 15 residues.

The V gene is TRBV28, the J gene TRBJ1-6; D not resolved. The V gene lost 0 bases and the J gene lost 1 base, with 13 bases spanning the gap. Germline V gene data show CDR1 as MDHEN and CDR2 as SYDVKM. The CDR3 has 18 amino acids. The CDR3 is CASSLWRKTASYNSPLHF. The CDR3, as DNA: TGTGCCAGCAGTTTATGGAGGAAGACGGCATCCTATAATTCACCCCTCCACTTT.

This sequence joins TRBV28 and TRBJ1-5; a weak D match, TRBD1 (5 bases). The CDR3 is 12 amino acids. Trimming removed 4 bases at V and 9 bases at J, with 10 bases between. Germline-derived CDR1 and CDR2 are MDHEN and SYDVKM. The CDR3 here is CASSWGESPQHF. DNA of the CDR3: TGTGCCAGCAGTTGGGGGGAATCGCCCCAGCATTTT.

This clone was recorded once. The CDR3 loop reads CASLHEQYF. In DNA form, the CDR3 reads TGTGCCAGCCTCCACGAGCAGTACTTC. The chain employs TRBV14 and TRBJ2-7; no clear D gene. The CDR3 sequence is 9 residues long. Germline CDR1 is SGHDN and CDR2 is FVKESK. The V gene lost 8 bases and the J gene lost 5 bases, with 4 bases spanning the gap.

The genes are TRBV28 and TRBJ2-7, with 7 bases fitting TRBD2. V shed 3 bases, J shed 6 bases, and the junction held 8 bases outside the gene matches. Germline CDR1 MDHEN, CDR2 SYDVKM. This CDR3 is built from 14 residues. In nucleotides, the CDR3 is TGTGCCAGCAGTTTGGGAGGGTTGAGTCGCGAGCAGTACTTC. This sequence encodes CASSLGGLSREQYF.

The V call is TRBV10-3, the J call TRBJ2-3; tentatively, D is TRBD2 (5 bases). Germline CDR1 and CDR2: ENHRY and SYGVKD. Trimming shortened V by 7 bases and J by 4 bases, and 21 bases separated the two germline ends. The CDR3 loop spans 16 amino acids. In nucleotides, the CDR3 is TGTGCCATCACTGCCCGGGGAGTGGTGGGGTCAGATACGCAGTATTTT. Translating gives CAITARGVVGSDTQYF.

The rearrangement joins TRBV6-6 to TRBJ1-1; D is uncertain. V gave up 10 bases and J gave up 1 base, with 13 bases separating them. CDR3 length: 13 amino acids. Germline CDR1 is MNHNY and CDR2 is SVGAGI (reference sequence). The CDR3 nucleotides are TGTGCCACGGTGGACGGGAGGAACACTGAAGCTTTCTTT. Translation: CATVDGRNTEAFF.

V and J are TRBV25-1 and TRBJ2-2; the match to TRBD1 covers 12 bases. The germline CDR1 and CDR2 sequences are MGHDK and SYGVNS. CDR3 length: 14 residues. With V trimmed by 8 bases and J by 5 bases, 3 bases remained unmatched. The CDR3 coding sequence is TGTGCCAGCCTGGGACAGGGGGCTACCGGGGAGCTGTTTTTT. Translating gives CASLGQGATGELFF.

The chain links TRBV7-2 to TRBJ2-3; the match to TRBD2 covers 10 bases. Trimming cost V 0 bases and J 6 bases; bases outside gene matches: 6. The CDR3 length is 16 residues. CDR1 and CDR2 from the germline V gene are SGHTA and FQGNSA. The CDR3 sequence is CASSLAVAGGGDTQYF. The CDR3 coding sequence is TGTGCCAGCAGCTTAGCGGTAGCGGGGGGTGGGGATACGCAGTATTTT.

The V and J genes are TRBV7-3 and TRBJ2-3, with D unclear. The CDR3 loop spans 15 amino acids. V was shortened by 1 base and J by 3 bases, with 11 bases between the two germline ends. Germline V gene sequence: CDR1 SGHTA, CDR2 FQGTGA. The CDR3 is CASSLSPLNTDTQYF. In DNA form, the CDR3 reads TGTGCCAGCAGCTTAAGTCCCCTAAATACAGATACGCAGTATTTT.